Listed here is a single TCR beta chain. What it recognizes is unknown. This entry belongs to a study of T cell responses to AZD1222 COVID-19 vaccine. Study findings and constraints: Repertoire sampling happened only post peak T cell response.

Pooling covered second doses at about 4 or about 12 weeks. Some clones are missing from TCRdb's copy, which holds only in-frame ones; the method was immunoSEQ multiplex PCR. The table lists 150,000 to 190,000 clones, approximately 87% of them singletons. The CDR3 loop spans 14 amino acids. V dropped 4 bases and J dropped 7; count of bases not matched to a gene: 9. Germline values: CDR1 LGHDT, CDR2 YNNKEL (reference sequence). The chain joins TRBV3-1 (or the pseudogene TRBV3-2) to TRBJ1-2, with 7 bases lining up with TRBD1. Here the sequenced sample was peripheral blood, taken 28 days after the second AZD1222 dose. The source is an adult who received the AZD1222 COVID-19 vaccine. CDR3 sequence reads: CASSPSTGSGGYTF. The CDR3 DNA reads as TGTGCCAGCAGCCCTTCGACAGGGTCTGGTGGCTACACCTTC.